Below, 27 T cell receptor beta chains from the same sample are listed, as sequenced in a study of blood T cell repertoires in COVID-19. Method: immunoSEQ multiplex PCR; TCRdb's copy keeps in-frame clones and lacks some. The table includes about 260,000 clones, about 90% detected once. Sequenced sample: peripheral blood. These receptors were collected from a woman aged 40 to 50 who had recovered from COVID-19.

This clone was counted a single time. The chain carries TRBV27 and TRBJ1-2; TRBD1 is a possible D gene (5 bases). Germline CDR1 is MNHEY and CDR2 is SMNVEV (reference sequence). CDR3 length: 13 amino acids. Trimming left V 6 bases short and J 9 bases short, with 17 bases between. The CDR3 DNA reads TGTGCCAGCAGGCCCACCGGGGGGGTTAGCTACACCTTC. Translation: CASRPTGGVSYTF.

The genes are TRBV19 and TRBJ1-2; TRBD1 is a possible D gene (5 bases). CDR1 and CDR2 (germline): LNHDA, SQIVND (reference sequence). The V and J ends lost 4 bases and 5 bases respectively, with 8 bases between them. The CDR3 is 12 residues long. The CDR3 spells CASSNRLYGYTF. Written as DNA, the CDR3 is TGTGCCAGTAGTAACAGGCTTTATGGCTACACCTTC.

The chain carries TRBV6-6 and TRBJ1-5, with a weak D call TRBD1 (6 bases). The V gene's germline CDR1 is MNHNY and CDR2 SVGAGI (reference sequence). V dropped 4 bases and J dropped 0 bases, with 13 bases sitting between them. The CDR3 has 16 amino acids. CDR3 nucleotides: TGTGCCAGCAGTTCGGACAGCAACTATAGCAATCAGCCCCAGCATTTT. This sequence encodes CASSSDSNYSNQPQHF.

The CDR3 region is CASSEALAGPNYGYTF. The CDR3 region has the DNA TGTGCCAGCAGTGAAGCGCTGGCAGGCCCTAACTATGGCTACACCTTC. The chain combines TRBV2 with TRBJ1-2; D is undetermined. The CDR3 totals 16 residues. The germline CDR1 and CDR2 sequences are SNHLY and FYNNEI. Trimming removed 0 bases from V and 0 bases from J, with 11 bases in between.

The gene calls are TRBV5-6 and TRBJ1-4, with no clear D. CDR1 is SGHDT, CDR2 YYEEEE, per germline. Trimming took 2 bases from V and 3 from J, leaving 8 bases between them. There are 14 residues in the CDR3. Written as DNA, the CDR3 is TGTGCCAGCAGCTTTCGAGGGTCTAATGAAAAACTGTTTTTT. Translation: CASSFRGSNEKLFF.

V and J are TRBV5-6 and TRBJ2-3; D uncertain. Germline V lookup: CDR1 SGHDT, CDR2 YYEEEE. Trimming took 0 bases from V and 4 from J, leaving 6 bases between them. This CDR3 spans 13 amino acids. The DNA for the CDR3 is TGTGCCAGCAGCTTGGTAGTGGCAGATACGCAGTATTTT. This encodes CASSLVVADTQYF.

The chain couples TRBV13 to TRBJ1-5; D is undetermined. The CDR3 covers 14 residues. Trimming removed 3 bases at V and 1 base at J, with 7 bases between. Looked up from germline, CDR1 is PRHDT and CDR2 is FYEKMQ (reference sequence). The CDR3 region is CASSFGESNQPQHF. In DNA form, the CDR3 reads TGTGCCAGCAGCTTCGGGGAAAGCAATCAGCCCCAGCATTTT. Together with reference TRBV13 and TRBJ1-5, the CDR3 gives the full variable domain: AAGVIQSPRHLIKEKRETATLKCYPIPRHDTVYWYQQGPGQDPQFLISFYEKMQSDKGSIPDRFSAQQFSDYHSELNMSSLELGDSALYFCASSFGESNQPQHFGDGTRLSIL.

The V call is TRBV3-1 (or the pseudogene TRBV3-2), the J call TRBJ1-5; 8 nucleotides match TRBD1. V lost 2 bases, J lost 3 bases, and 9 bases stayed unmatched. Looked up from germline, CDR1 is LGHDT and CDR2 is YNNKEL (reference sequence). CDR3 size: 17 residues. The CDR3 coding sequence is TGTGCCAGCAGCCAACTCCTAGGACAGGGCCTCAATCAGCCCCAGCATTTT. It translates to CASSQLLGQGLNQPQHF.

The chain combines TRBV2 with TRBJ1-3; D call uncertain. The V and J ends lost 3 bases and 1 base respectively, with 10 bases between them. The CDR3 contains 15 residues. Germline V gene data show CDR1 as SNHLY and CDR2 as FYNNEI. Written as DNA, the CDR3 is TGTGCCAGCAGTGATGGGCCGAGATCTGGAAACACCATATATTTT. Amino acids: CASSDGPRSGNTIYF.

The J gene is TRBJ2-2, the V gene TRBV4-3, with D possibly being TRBD1 (6 bases). V was pared by 0 bases and J by 1 base, with 18 bases between. Germline V gene data show CDR1 as LGHNA and CDR2 as YSLEER. The CDR3 consists of 19 residues. CDR3 in DNA: TGCGCCAGCAGCCAAGATCCCCCCCTGACAGGCCTGAACACCGGGGAGCTGTTTTTT. Its protein is CASSQDPPLTGLNTGELFF.

This chain connects TRBV11-2 to TRBJ1-3; D is ambiguous. V lost 5 bases and J lost 3, with 8 bases in between. Germline loops: CDR1 SGHAT, CDR2 FQNNGV. CDR3 size: 13 residues. The DNA of the CDR3 is TGTGCCAGCAGCCCCGTCCTTGGAAACACCATATATTTT. Its protein is CASSPVLGNTIYF.

This clone was seen once. J is TRBJ1-1 and V is TRBV19, with D perhaps matching TRBD1 (5 bases). V was trimmed by 7 bases and J by 4 bases, leaving 16 bases between them. Germline V gives CDR1 LNHDA, CDR2 SQIVND (reference sequence). The CDR3 has 14 amino acids. The DNA for the CDR3 is TGTGCCAGTACCCCCCCGGGGGACCTCACTGAAGCTTTCTTT. Protein product: CASTPPGDLTEAFF.

The chain carries TRBV5-1 and TRBJ2-3; maybe TRBD1 (5 bases). From germline, CDR1 is SGHRS and CDR2 YFSETQ. Between the trimmed V and J ends, which lost 0 bases and 5 bases, there was a span of 7 bases. The CDR3 is made up of 13 amino acids. CDR3 DNA: TGCGCCAGCAGCTTGGGCAGGGTAGATACGCAGTATTTT. This codes for CASSLGRVDTQYF.

This clone was seen only once. This chain connects TRBV3-1 (or the pseudogene TRBV3-2) to TRBJ1-2; D not certain. The CDR3 has 14 residues. Trimming removed 1 base from V and 3 bases from J, with 9 bases in between. From germline, CDR1 is LGHDT and CDR2 YNNKEL (reference sequence). The CDR3 protein is CASSQAEYHYGYTF. The CDR3, as DNA: TGTGCCAGCAGCCAAGCGGAGTACCACTATGGCTACACCTTC.

The CDR3 loop reads CASSAGPNRGSEAFF. In DNA form, the CDR3 reads TGTGCCAGCAGCGCCGGACCTAACCGGGGGTCTGAAGCTTTCTTT. V gene TRBV9 combines with J gene TRBJ1-1; a possible D gene is TRBD1 (5 bases). This CDR3 region has 15 residues. The V gene's germline CDR1 is SGDLS and CDR2 YYNGEE. The V gene lost 3 bases and the J gene lost 6 bases, with 18 bases spanning the gap.

V gene TRBV7-9 combines with J gene TRBJ1-6; TRBD1 matches at 7 bases. Per the germline V gene, CDR1 is SEHNR and CDR2 is FQNEAQ (reference sequence). This CDR3 has 13 amino acids. V trimming: 6 bases; J trimming: 8 bases; junction bases outside the gene matches: 4. DNA for the CDR3: TGTGCCAGCAGAGGGGGCGGGGATTCACCCCTCCACTTT. Residues: CASRGGGDSPLHF.

V usage is TRBV6-5 and J usage is TRBJ2-7; perhaps TRBD1 as D (6 bases). This CDR3 spans 13 amino acids. Trimming stripped 5 bases from V and 6 bases from J, with 14 bases between. Germline lookup yields CDR1 MNHEY and CDR2 SVGAGI. The CDR3 is CASSTGTWGEQYF. In DNA form, the CDR3 reads TGTGCCAGCAGTACTGGGACATGGGGCGAGCAGTACTTC.

The chain combines TRBV2 with TRBJ2-4; 7 bases match TRBD1. Trimming took 7 bases from V and 5 from J; bases not matched to a gene: 11. The CDR3 is 15 amino acids. Germline V lookup: CDR1 SNHLY, CDR2 FYNNEI. CDR3 nucleotide sequence: TGTGCCAGCACCAGGGACAGAGGTTGGGAAAACATTCAGTACTTC. Its translation is CASTRDRGWENIQYF.

The rearrangement uses TRBV7-2 and TRBJ1-2; 7 bases fit TRBD1. The germline CDR1 and CDR2 sequences are SGHTA and FQGNSA. Trimming took 2 bases from V and 4 from J; bases not matched to a gene: 4. The CDR3 runs to 14 residues. The CDR3 loop reads CASSLKGQTYGYTF. The CDR3 region has the DNA TGTGCCAGCAGCTTAAAGGGACAGACCTATGGCTACACCTTC.

This rearrangement joins TRBV9 to TRBJ1-3, with D hard to call. The CDR3 runs to 12 residues. The V end lost 4 bases, the J end lost 9 bases, and 11 bases lay between the germline ends. Germline-derived CDR1 and CDR2 are SGDLS and YYNGEE. The CDR3 loop is CASSPLGSTIYF. As DNA, the CDR3 is TGTGCCAGCAGCCCATTGGGCAGCACCATATATTTT.

The chain uses TRBV5-4 and TRBJ2-7; no clear D gene. CDR1 is SGHNT and CDR2 is YYREEE in the germline V gene (reference sequence). This CDR3 has 12 amino acids. Trimming stripped 4 bases from V and 3 bases from J, with 8 bases between. CDR3 DNA: TGTGCCAGCAGCCGAGATAGCTACGAGCAGTACTTC. It yields the protein CASSRDSYEQYF.

V gene TRBV5-4 combines with J gene TRBJ1-1; D not resolved. V was shortened by 4 bases and J by 5 bases, with 12 bases between the two germline ends. The germline V gene has CDR1 SGHNT and CDR2 YYREEE (reference sequence). The CDR3 extends over 13 amino acids. CDR3 sequence reads: CASSPRRGTEAFF. The CDR3 DNA sequence: TGTGCCAGCAGCCCGCGAAGAGGGACTGAAGCTTTCTTT.

This clone showed up just a few times. The chain recombines TRBV10-3 with TRBJ1-6; 10 bases are a match to TRBD1. This CDR3 contains 15 residues. CDR1 is ENHRY, CDR2 SYGVKD, per germline. V lost 2 bases and J lost 9; bases outside the gene matches: 4. Here the CDR3 reads CAISEEGTGASPLHF. The CDR3 DNA reads TGTGCCATCAGTGAGGAAGGGACAGGGGCTTCACCCCTCCACTTT.

This chain links TRBV11-3 with TRBJ2-1; 11 positions match TRBD2. Trimming cost V 5 bases and J 0 bases; bases outside gene matches: 6. The germline V gene has CDR1 SGHNT and CDR2 YENEEA. The CDR3 sequence is 17 residues long. The CDR3 spells CASSLTSGASSYNEQFF. CDR3 nucleotide sequence: TGTGCCAGCAGCCTGACTAGCGGGGCCAGCTCCTACAATGAGCAGTTCTTC.

This clone was seen a handful of times. This sequence joins TRBV4-2 and TRBJ1-2; D is uncertain. Germline values: CDR1 LGHNA, CDR2 YNFKEQ. V shed 0 bases and J shed 3 bases, with 11 bases lying between them. The CDR3 loop spans 15 amino acids. The CDR3 nucleotides read TGTGCCAGCAGCCAAGAAGTGGCAGTTGACTATGGCTACACCTTC. This sequence encodes CASSQEVAVDYGYTF.

The chain links TRBV2 to TRBJ2-6; 10 bases map to TRBD2. CDR3 length: 19 residues. Per the germline V gene, CDR1 is SNHLY and CDR2 is FYNNEI. Losses at the gene ends were 7 bases for V and 0 bases for J; bases not matched to a gene: 12. CDR3 coding DNA: TGTGCCAGCACCATAACCCTGGGACTAGCGAACTCTGGGGCCAACGTCCTGACTTTC. Translated, it gives CASTITLGLANSGANVLTF. The whole variable domain, remainder taken from reference TRBV2 and TRBJ2-6, is EPEVTQTPSHQVTQMGQEVILRCVPISNHLYFYWYRQILGQKVEFLVSFYNNEISEKSEIFDDQFSVERPDGSNFTLKIRSTKLEDSAMYFCASTITLGLANSGANVLTFGAGSRLTVL.

CDR3 protein: CAWSVSGTGGGNQPQHF. The CDR3 DNA follows: TGTGCCTGGAGTGTTTCAGGTACCGGGGGGGGAAACCAGCCCCAGCATTTT. V and J are TRBV30 and TRBJ1-5, with D perhaps TRBD1 (5 bases). This CDR3 comprises 17 residues. The ends were cut back, 0 bases at V and 7 bases at J, with 22 bases in the middle. Per the germline V gene, CDR1 is GTSNPN and CDR2 is SVGIG (reference sequence).